The clone carrying this T cell receptor beta chain was observed a handful of times. Its specificity is not known. With V trimmed by 2 bases and J by 3 bases, 4 bases remained unmatched. The germline V gene encodes CDR1 SGHRS and CDR2 YFSETQ. CDR3 length: 14 residues. The sample comes from a study of beta chain features in type 1 diabetes. Purity of each sorted population was above 98%. Study conclusions and caveats: In the patient group, naive, central memory and Treg TCRB repertoires seemed more alike than in the healthy donor group. People with Type 1 diabetes carried modestly yet significantly shorter TCRB CDR3s in all four CD4+ subsets.

Isolated RNA was reverse transcribed in full, so expressed TCRB transcripts were sequenced. Generated by immunoSEQ multiplex PCR, the TCRdb table keeps only in-frame clones and is missing some. This table has around 310,000 clones, roughly 12% appearing once. Sequenced sample: naive CD4+ T cells from blood. The sequence derives from a woman aged 18-29 years with type 1 diabetes. The chain is built from TRBV5-1 and TRBJ2-7, with 8 bases matching TRBD2. This CDR3 is CASSFPGGDYEQYF. Here the CDR3 DNA reads TGCGCCAGCAGCTTTCCGGGGGGGGACTACGAGCAGTACTTC. The complete variable domain, with remaining parts taken from reference TRBV5-1 and TRBJ2-7, reads KAGVTQTPRYLIKTRGQQVTLSCSPISGHRSVSWYQQTPGQGLQFLFEYFSETQRNKGNFPGRFSGRQFSNSRSEMNVSTLELGDSALYLCASSFPGGDYEQYFGPGTRLTVT.